The rows below give T cell receptor beta chains drawn from one sample of a study of OX40 agonist ivuxolimab in advanced cancers. Sequencing used immunoSEQ multiplex PCR; TCRdb keeps in-frame clones, though not all of them. The sample has roughly 60,000 clones; around 83% are singletons. This specimen was CD4+ or CD8+ T cells sorted from blood, taken in a trial of the OX40 agonist ivuxolimab. The receptors shown here come from an adult with an advanced solid tumor such as melanoma, head and neck, liver or kidney cancer. CDR3s include the opening cysteine and the closing phenylalanine or tryptophan. D genes are given only for firm matches. Clone size is stated in some rows and not others, as once, few, many or a class when expanded.

D: TRBD1; V: TRBV7-3; J: TRBJ2-1; size: NA; length: 15; CDR3: CASSPRQGARDEQFF
D: TRBD1; V: TRBV23-1; J: TRBJ1-5; size: NA; length: 17; CDR3: CASSQPPGGICNQPQHF
D: NA; V: TRBV5-1; J: TRBJ1-1; size: NA; length: 16; CDR3: CASSLDPNRADTEAFF
D: NA; V: TRBV15; J: TRBJ1-2; size: NA; length: 13; CDR3: CATSKGPNYGYTF
D: NA; V: TRBV5-1; J: TRBJ2-5; size: few; length: 15; CDR3: CASSLVGAEGETQYF
D: TRBD1; V: TRBV7-9; J: TRBJ2-2; size: NA; length: 16; CDR3: CASSFRGQMNTGELFF
D: NA; V: TRBV6-5; J: TRBJ2-1; size: once; length: 15; CDR3: CASSTQALSKNEQFF
D: NA; V: TRBV11-2; J: TRBJ2-7; size: few; length: 13; CDR3: CASSLTAGYEQYF
D: NA; V: TRBV28; J: TRBJ2-1; size: NA; length: 12; CDR3: CASSSEIVEQFF
D: NA; V: TRBV6-1; J: TRBJ1-2; size: NA; length: 11; CDR3: CAGARPGPYTF
D: NA; V: TRBV15; J: TRBJ2-6; size: NA; length: 16; CDR3: CATSRKTGTGANVLTF
D: TRBD1; V: TRBV6-1; J: TRBJ1-5; size: NA; length: 13; CDR3: CATGQVGNQPQHF
D: TRBD1; V: TRBV7-3; J: TRBJ2-1; size: NA; length: 15; CDR3: CASSLSTGGYNEQFF
D: TRBD1; V: TRBV7-8; J: TRBJ2-7; size: once; length: 17; CDR3: CASSLHPRDSLSYEQYF
D: NA; V: TRBV28; J: TRBJ1-1; size: NA; length: 14; CDR3: CASSPPTGNTEAFF
D: NA; V: TRBV19; J: TRBJ1-5; size: NA; length: 14; CDR3: CASSRTGLGQPQHF
D: TRBD2; V: TRBV27; J: TRBJ2-3; size: NA; length: 17; CDR3: CASRGLAGDLSTDTQYF
D: NA; V: TRBV6-1; J: TRBJ1-3; size: NA; length: 14; CDR3: CASSEGQPGNTIYF
D: NA; V: TRBV5-4; J: TRBJ2-5; size: NA; length: 16; CDR3: CASSSAGTRQLETQYF
D: NA; V: TRBV4-3; J: TRBJ2-7; size: NA; length: 15; CDR3: CASSPGLGHSYEQYF
D: NA; V: TRBV10-1; J: TRBJ2-7; size: NA; length: 13; CDR3: CASSGTGPGEQYF
D: NA; V: TRBV28; J: TRBJ2-7; size: once; length: 14; CDR3: CASSDRDGTYEQYF
D: NA; V: TRBV28; J: TRBJ2-2; size: once; length: 16; CDR3: CASSLLPGVGTGELFF
D: NA; V: TRBV2; J: TRBJ2-5; size: NA; length: 16; CDR3: CASRSSQSGQQETQYF
D: NA; V: TRBV7-9; J: TRBJ2-5; size: NA; length: 14; CDR3: CASSFMRAQETQYF
D: NA; V: TRBV5-1; J: TRBJ2-5; size: NA; length: 17; CDR3: CASRDRDKVSLKETQYF
D: NA; V: TRBV7-9; J: TRBJ1-5; size: NA; length: 14; CDR3: CASSSTGGDQPQHF
D: NA; V: TRBV6-1; J: TRBJ2-1; size: NA; length: 11; CDR3: CASSELGEQFF
D: NA; V: TRBV4-3; J: TRBJ1-2; size: NA; length: 14; CDR3: CASSQDSNNYGYTF
D: NA; V: TRBV10-3; J: TRBJ1-4; size: NA; length: 13; CDR3: CAISESGEEKLFF
D: TRBD1; V: TRBV5-4; J: TRBJ1-2; size: NA; length: 15; CDR3: CASSFEGGRGYGYTF
D: NA; V: TRBV27; J: TRBJ1-3; size: NA; length: 16; CDR3: CASSSSTDRSGNTIYF
D: NA; V: TRBV10-2; J: TRBJ1-1; size: once; length: 13; CDR3: CASRAALGTEAFF
D: NA; V: TRBV6-1; J: TRBJ1-1; size: NA; length: 14; CDR3: CASSEAVRDSEAFF
D: NA; V: TRBV15; J: TRBJ2-7; size: NA; length: 15; CDR3: CATSRDYRVPYEQYF
D: NA; V: TRBV7-9; J: TRBJ2-5; size: few; length: 13; CDR3: CASSAGYSETQYF
D: NA; V: TRBV30; J: TRBJ1-4; size: NA; length: 15; CDR3: CAWGRRGSTNEKLFF
D: NA; V: TRBV27; J: TRBJ2-7; size: NA; length: 13; CDR3: CASSLSRSYEQYF
D: NA; V: TRBV28; J: TRBJ1-4; size: NA; length: 13; CDR3: CASRTQANVKLFF
D: NA; V: TRBV10-2; J: TRBJ1-2; size: NA; length: 14; CDR3: CASSERLAGYGYTF
D: NA; V: TRBV19; J: TRBJ2-3; size: NA; length: 12; CDR3: CASSPHTDTQYF
D: NA; V: TRBV9; J: TRBJ2-1; size: once; length: 14; CDR3: CASSPLSGYNEQFF
D: NA; V: TRBV4-2; J: TRBJ2-7; size: once; length: 13; CDR3: CASSTDLSYEQYF
D: NA; V: TRBV19; J: TRBJ2-1; size: NA; length: 13; CDR3: CASSRGSNNEQFF
D: NA; V: TRBV5-1; J: TRBJ2-1; size: NA; length: 12; CDR3: CASSLRGDEQFF
D: TRBD1; V: TRBV5-5; J: TRBJ2-7; size: NA; length: 15; CDR3: CASSLVGTGTYEQYF
D: NA; V: TRBV6-5; J: TRBJ2-1; size: NA; length: 14; CDR3: CASSSLRLYNEQFF
D: TRBD1; V: TRBV28; J: TRBJ1-2; size: once; length: 16; CDR3: CASSLHRGTESYGYTF
D: TRBD2; V: TRBV5-1; J: TRBJ2-3; size: NA; length: 17; CDR3: CASSLAVLADFTDTQYF
D: NA; V: TRBV5-1; J: TRBJ2-6; size: NA; length: 16; CDR3: CASSLEGDSGANVLTF
D: NA; V: TRBV6-4; J: TRBJ2-2; size: NA; length: 13; CDR3: CASSRDYTGELFF